Below, 27 T cell receptor beta chains from the same sample are listed, as sequenced in a study of shared clonotypes between healthy human individuals. In the naive CD8 group, cells lacked CD45RO and were positively selected for CCR7, so terminally differentiated effector memory CD45RA+ cells were left out. Assay used: immunoSEQ multiplex PCR; TCRdb lists only in-frame clones, some missing. The sample lists about 2 million clones, about 95% seen once, with around 1.2% in the top ten. Sequencing used naive CD8+ T cells sorted from blood. The origin of the receptors is a man between 18 and 35 years old in good health.

This clone was observed once. This CDR3 is also generated by other DNA sequences in the sample. This sequence joins TRBV2 and TRBJ2-5; 12 positions match TRBD2. The junction had 2 bases not matched to a gene; V was cut back by 5 bases and J by 4 bases. CDR3 size: 14 residues. Germline V gives CDR1 SNHLY, CDR2 FYNNEI. The CDR3 DNA reads TGTGCCAGCAGTCGGGGACTAGCGGGAGAGACCCAGTACTTC. As protein: CASSRGLAGETQYF.

CDR3 sequence reads: CASSKGPRVNEQYF. In nucleotides, the CDR3 is TGTGCCAGCAGCAAAGGTCCCAGGGTGAACGAGCAGTACTTC. The chain employs TRBV21-1 and TRBJ2-7; TRBD1 reflects the table's D call only, with no check against the DNA. TRBV21-1 is designated a pseudogene. This CDR3 has 14 residues.

J is TRBJ2-3 and V is TRBV13, with TRBD2 identical over 8 bases. V dropped 2 bases and J dropped 4; count of bases not matched to a gene: 8. From germline, CDR1 is PRHDT and CDR2 FYEKMQ (reference sequence). The CDR3 runs 16 residues. DNA of the CDR3: TGTGCCAGCAGCTTAATTGGGTACGGGGGGGCAGATACGCAGTATTTT. Its protein is CASSLIGYGGADTQYF.

V gene TRBV7-8 combines with J gene TRBJ2-7; 7 bases agree with TRBD1. The CDR3 extends over 17 amino acids. Germline V gives CDR1 SGHVS, CDR2 FQNEAQ. After removal of 1 base from V and 3 bases from J, the junction contained 12 bases not matched to a gene. CDR3 amino acids: CASSLVGTGTVNYEQYF. For the CDR3, the DNA is TGTGCCAGCAGCTTAGTTGGTACCGGGACAGTAAACTACGAGCAGTACTTC.

The rearrangement joins TRBV4-1 to TRBJ2-2, with D tentatively TRBD1 (6 bases). The CDR3 runs to 15 residues. Germline V gene sequence: CDR1 MGHRA, CDR2 YSYEKL. V was cut by 2 bases and J by 5 bases, with 12 bases left in between. The CDR3 here is CASSQRTDLTGELFF. CDR3 nucleotide sequence: TGCGCCAGCAGCCAACGGACAGATCTGACCGGGGAGCTGTTTTTT.

The rearrangement uses TRBV4-2 and TRBJ2-7; D gene unclear. From germline, CDR1 is LGHNA and CDR2 YNFKEQ. V lost 4 bases and J lost 0, with 13 bases in between. The length of the CDR3 is 15 residues. In DNA, the CDR3 is TGTGCCAGCAGCCCTAAGGCAGCTGCCTCCTACGAGCAGTACTTC. Amino acids: CASSPKAAASYEQYF.

CDR3 in amino acids: CARGRRIGDTQYF. The CDR3, as DNA: TGTGCCAGAGGACGTCGAATCGGGGATACGCAGTATTTT. The rearrangement uses TRBV7-4 and TRBJ2-3; no firm D call. The V gene's germline CDR1 is SGHVT and CDR2 SQSDAQ. V lost 9 bases and J 6 bases, leaving 16 bases between the germline ends. The CDR3 consists of 13 residues.

The chain employs TRBV29-1 and TRBJ2-7; no definite D call. This CDR3 has 13 amino acids. V was trimmed by 6 bases and J by 0 bases, leaving 12 bases between them. Germline assignment: CDR1 SQVTM and CDR2 ANQGSEA. The CDR3 DNA sequence: TGCAGCGTCGCCGCACAGACCTCCTACGAGCAGTACTTC. This encodes CSVAAQTSYEQYF.

This sequence joins TRBV6-6 and TRBJ2-1; 8 nucleotides match TRBD1. Germline loops: CDR1 MNHNY, CDR2 SVGAGI (reference sequence). The CDR3 is 14 residues long. V lost 4 bases and J lost 6; bases outside the gene matches: 5. The CDR3 coding sequence is TGTGCCAGCAGTTCCCTAGGACAGGGCAATGAGCAGTTCTTC. Translation gives CASSSLGQGNEQFF.

The chain employs TRBV10-3 and TRBJ1-6; D might be TRBD1 (6 bases). The CDR3 has 16 residues. CDR1 is ENHRY and CDR2 is SYGVKD in the germline V gene. Deletions cut 4 bases from V and 0 bases from J, with 10 bases between. The CDR3 DNA reads TGTGCCATCAGTGCCGGGGGGGCCTCCTATAATTCACCCCTCCACTTT. Translated: CAISAGGASYNSPLHF.

The chain joins TRBV7-9 to TRBJ2-1; no reliable D call. From germline, CDR1 is SEHNR and CDR2 FQNEAQ (reference sequence). The CDR3 has 14 residues. Deletions cut 5 bases from V and 9 bases from J, with 17 bases between. The CDR3 protein is CASSQFGQAGEQFF. CDR3 DNA: TGTGCCAGCAGCCAGTTCGGCCAGGCCGGTGAGCAGTTCTTC.

V and J are TRBV27 and TRBJ2-7; perhaps TRBD2 as D (6 bases). CDR3 length equals 10 residues. CDR1 is MNHEY, CDR2 SMNVEV, per germline (reference sequence). V was trimmed by 8 bases and J by 5 bases, leaving 7 bases between them. DNA of the CDR3: TGTGCCAGCGGAGGGGACGAGCAGTACTTC. Its translation: CASGGDEQYF.

V is TRBV28 and J is TRBJ2-7, with 7 positions matching TRBD2. This CDR3 region has 15 residues. Looked up from germline, CDR1 is MDHEN and CDR2 is SYDVKM. Germline trimming cut 6 bases from V and 0 bases from J; bases unmatched to any gene: 8. For the CDR3, the DNA is TGTGCCAGCAGCCCCTCGAGGGACTACTCCTACGAGCAGTACTTC. The encoded protein is CASSPSRDYSYEQYF.

The chain carries TRBV30 and TRBJ2-7; TRBD2 aligns across 10 bases. The CDR3 sequence is 16 residues long. The junction had 8 bases not matched to a gene; V was cut back by 0 bases and J by 3 bases. Germline values: CDR1 GTSNPN, CDR2 SVGIG (reference sequence). For the CDR3, the DNA is TGTGCCTGGAGTGTACGGGAACTAGCGGGAATCTACGAGCAGTACTTC. It translates to CAWSVRELAGIYEQYF. The full variable domain, with the rest looked up from reference TRBV30 and TRBJ2-7, is SQTIHQWPATLVQPVGSPLSLECTVEGTSNPNLYWYRQAAGRGLQLLFYSVGIGQISSEVPQNLSASRPQDRQFILSSKKLLLSDSGFYLCAWSVRELAGIYEQYFGPGTRLTVT.

V gene TRBV2 combines with J gene TRBJ1-5; no reliable D call. The V and J ends lost 5 bases and 5 bases respectively, with 10 bases between them. The length of the CDR3 is 13 residues. Germline CDR1 is SNHLY and CDR2 is FYNNEI. CDR3 DNA: TGTGCCAGCAGTTCAAATGGGTATCAGCCCCAGCATTTT. Its protein is CASSSNGYQPQHF.

J is TRBJ1-2 and V is TRBV14; D is unclear. The germline gives CDR1 SGHDN, CDR2 FVKESK. V was shortened by 4 bases and J by 1 base, with 7 bases between the two germline ends. This CDR3 contains 13 residues. DNA for the CDR3: TGTGCCAGCAGCCCCTACGTTAACTATGGCTACACCTTC. This sequence encodes CASSPYVNYGYTF.

The CDR3 bases are TGTGCCAGCAGCTTTGAGGGTAATGAGCAGTTCTTC. It is translated as CASSFEGNEQFF. This rearrangement joins TRBV7-9 to TRBJ2-1, with D perhaps matching TRBD2 (5 bases). Germline V CDR1 and CDR2: SEHNR, FQNEAQ (reference sequence). This CDR3 is 12 amino acids long. Trimming shortened V by 3 bases and J by 7 bases, and 7 bases separated the two germline ends.

Points on this clone: Other nucleotide sequences from this sample produce the same CDR3. This chain joins TRBV27 and TRBJ2-7; no firm D call. This CDR3 comprises 15 residues. Looked up from germline, CDR1 is MNHEY and CDR2 is SMNVEV (reference sequence). V lost 0 bases, J lost 1 base, and 10 bases lay in between. CDR3 sequence: CASSLSTGLSYEQYF. The DNA of the CDR3 is TGTGCCAGCAGTTTATCGACCGGGCTGTCCTACGAGCAGTACTTC.

The J gene is TRBJ1-1, the V gene TRBV4-3; the D is unclear. There are 13 residues in the CDR3. Deletions cut 1 base from V and 5 bases from J, with 8 bases between. Germline V gene data show CDR1 as LGHNA and CDR2 as YSLEER. DNA for the CDR3: TGCGCCAGCAGCCAAGCAGTTCTAACTGAAGCTTTCTTT. Translating it yields CASSQAVLTEAFF.

CDR3 nucleotides: TGTGCCAGCACCAAACTAGCGGGAGGCTACGAGCAGTACTTC. Translated: CASTKLAGGYEQYF. This rearrangement joins TRBV11-2 to TRBJ2-7, with 12 bases matching TRBD2. The V and J ends lost 7 bases and 3 bases, in that order; junction bases with no gene match: 4. Germline CDR1 is SGHAT and CDR2 is FQNNGV. The CDR3 covers 14 residues.

The chain carries TRBV5-8 and TRBJ2-7; D not certain. CDR3 size: 12 residues. Germline CDR1 SGHTS, CDR2 YDEGEE. Trimming cost V 4 bases and J 0 bases, with 5 bases left between them. CDR3 DNA: TGTGCCAGCAGCCGGGCCTCCTACGAGCAGTACTTC. Protein sequence: CASSRASYEQYF. Together with reference TRBV5-8 and TRBJ2-7, the CDR3 gives the full variable domain: EAGVTQSPTHLIKTRGQQATLRCSPISGHTSVYWYQQALGLGLQFLLWYDEGEERNRGNFPPRFSGRQFPNYSSELNVNALELEDSALYLCASSRASYEQYFGPGTRLTVT.

This chain uses TRBV11-2 with TRBJ2-1; TRBD2 might be the D (5 bases). The germline V gene encodes CDR1 SGHAT and CDR2 FQNNGV. Trimming took off 1 base at V and 4 bases at J, with 14 bases between the two ends. The CDR3 runs 16 residues. The CDR3 region has the DNA TGTGCCAGCAGCTTAGTCAGGAGGCGTATATACAATGAGCAGTTCTTC. Amino acid sequence: CASSLVRRRIYNEQFF.

The chain uses TRBV28 and TRBJ2-7, with TRBD2 identical over 8 bases. CDR1 is MDHEN and CDR2 is SYDVKM in the germline V gene. V gave up 3 bases and J gave up 7 bases; unmatched junction bases: 5. The CDR3 runs to 13 residues. CDR3 in DNA: TGTGCCAGCAGTTTTAGCGGGATGGGGGAGCAGTACTTC. Encoded protein: CASSFSGMGEQYF.

The chain uses TRBV19 and TRBJ2-1; 15 bases line up with TRBD2. The CDR3 is made up of 16 amino acids. Germline CDR1 is LNHDA and CDR2 is SQIVND (reference sequence). The V gene end was trimmed by 7 bases and the J gene end by 2 bases; junction bases not matched to a gene: 3. CDR3 bases: TGTGCCAGTATCGGACTAGCGGGAGGGACCTACAATGAGCAGTTCTTC. It specifies CASIGLAGGTYNEQFF.

V and J are TRBV4-1 and TRBJ1-3, with D uncertain. V lost 6 bases and J lost 3, with 0 bases in between. CDR1 MGHRA and CDR2 YSYEKL come from the germline V gene. The CDR3 runs 10 residues. The CDR3 protein is CASSGNTIYF. The CDR3 DNA is TGCGCCAGCAGTGGAAACACCATATATTTT.

V gene TRBV4-1 combines with J gene TRBJ2-1, with a possible D match to TRBD1 (5 bases). CDR3 length: 13 amino acids. Deletions cut 4 bases from V and 5 bases from J, with 9 bases between. From germline, CDR1 is MGHRA and CDR2 YSYEKL. The CDR3 DNA follows: TGCGCCAGCAGCCTAGCAGGGAACAATGAGCAGTTCTTC. It specifies CASSLAGNNEQFF.

The chain employs TRBV29-1 and TRBJ2-1; D tentatively fits TRBD1 or TRBD2 (7 bases each). V dropped 6 bases and J dropped 2 bases, with 17 bases sitting between them. Germline V gives CDR1 SQVTM, CDR2 ANQGSEA. CDR3 size: 15 residues. CDR3 amino acids: CSVTGASGTYNEQFF. CDR3 in DNA: TGCAGCGTAACAGGGGCAAGCGGGACCTACAATGAGCAGTTCTTC.